A single sample is the source of the 9 T cell receptor beta chains below, sequenced in a study of radiotherapy plus CTLA-4 blockade in lung cancer. Data came from immunoSEQ multiplex PCR; TCRdb stores just in-frame clones and leaves some out. The data hold about 56,000 clones, with roughly 80% observed a single time. The sequencing used peripheral blood, collected from a patient treated with radiotherapy plus ipilimumab. These receptors originate from a human donor with non-small cell lung cancer who had a complete response to radiotherapy plus ipilimumab.

For the CDR3, the DNA is TGTGCCAGCTCACGGGGCGTGAACACTGAAGCTTTCTTT. The encoded protein is CASSRGVNTEAFF. The rearrangement joins TRBV18 to TRBJ1-1; D is perhaps TRBD1 (5 bases). The CDR3 spans 13 residues. CDR1 is KGHSH and CDR2 is LQKENI in the germline V gene. Trimming removed 4 bases from V and 0 bases from J, with 6 bases in between.

The chain links TRBV7-8 to TRBJ2-7; perhaps TRBD1 as D (6 bases). The CDR3 extends over 13 amino acids. Trimming cost V 5 bases and J 7 bases, with 15 bases left between them. The germline gives CDR1 SGHVS, CDR2 FQNEAQ. For the CDR3, the DNA is TGTGCCAGCAGCCCGGACAGCTTCCTAGAGCAGTACGTC. The encoded protein is CASSPDSFLEQYV.

The chain joins TRBV30 to TRBJ1-6; 10 bases line up with TRBD1. The CDR3 has 16 residues. The V gene's germline CDR1 is GTSNPN and CDR2 SVGIG (reference sequence). The J segment lost 9 bases and the V segment lost 2 bases, leaving 10 bases of the junction unmatched. The CDR3 DNA sequence: TGTGCCTGGAGTTATAGCCGGGGACAGGGGAGTTCACCCCTCCACTTT. It specifies CAWSYSRGQGSSPLHF.

This rearrangement joins TRBV5-1 to TRBJ1-2, with D tentatively TRBD1 (5 bases). The CDR3 loop spans 15 amino acids. The V end lost 4 bases, the J end lost 1 base, and 14 bases lay between the germline ends. Germline V lookup: CDR1 SGHRS, CDR2 YFSETQ. The CDR3 loop is CASSRGSGVNYGYTF. The DNA for the CDR3 is TGCGCCAGCAGCCGGGGATCGGGGGTTAACTATGGCTACACCTTC.

This clone was seen a single time. This rearrangement joins TRBV7-2 to TRBJ2-2, with D perhaps matching TRBD2 (7 bases). The CDR3 totals 14 residues. V lost 6 bases, J lost 6 bases, and 14 bases lay in between. Germline values: CDR1 SGHTA, CDR2 FQGNSA. The CDR3, as DNA: TGTGCCAGCAGGCAAAGGGGGGGGGCCGGGGAGCTGTTTTTT. Translated, it gives CASRQRGGAGELFF.

The chain is built from TRBV27 and TRBJ2-5, with 7 bases identical to TRBD1. TRBJ2-7 explains the end of the DNA better; the J call may be wrong. The CDR3 is made up of 14 amino acids. Germline V lookup: CDR1 MNHEY, CDR2 SMNVEV (reference sequence). CDR3 DNA sequence: TGTGCCAGCAGTTATTCTACAGGGGTCTACGAGCAGTACTTC. As protein: CASSYSTGVYEQYF.

In this sample, this clone turned up once. V is TRBV19 and J is TRBJ1-2, with D maybe TRBD1 (5 bases). CDR1 and CDR2 from the germline V gene are LNHDA and SQIVND (reference sequence). The CDR3 loop spans 15 amino acids. Trimming pared 3 bases from V and 4 bases from J, leaving 15 bases between. DNA of the CDR3: TGTGCCAGTAGTATTGGCCAAGGACACCTCTATGGCTACACCTTC. Translating gives CASSIGQGHLYGYTF.

The chain employs TRBV6-1 and TRBJ1-2; 7 nucleotides agree with TRBD1. Germline loops: CDR1 MNHNS, CDR2 SASEGT. The CDR3 runs 17 residues. Trimming took 2 bases from V and 5 from J; bases not matched to a gene: 14. The CDR3 DNA reads TGTGCCAGCAGTGAACCTAACAGGGGATTTACGACATATGGCTACACCTTC. Its protein product is CASSEPNRGFTTYGYTF.

The CDR3: CASSPEWNQPQHF. The CDR3 nucleotides read TGTGCCAGCAGCCCCGAGTGGAATCAGCCCCAGCATTTT. The chain links TRBV11-3 to TRBJ1-5; D is undetermined. The germline V and J ends were trimmed by 5 bases and 4 bases, with 9 bases remaining between them. Germline V gives CDR1 SGHNT, CDR2 YENEEA. The CDR3 contains 13 residues. Full variable domain (remainder filled in from reference TRBV11-3 and TRBJ1-5): EAGVVQSPRYKIIEKKQPVAFWCNPISGHNTLYWYLQNLGQGPELLIRYENEEAVDDSQLPKDRFSAERLKGVDSTLKIQPAELGDSAVYLCASSPEWNQPQHFGDGTRLSIL.